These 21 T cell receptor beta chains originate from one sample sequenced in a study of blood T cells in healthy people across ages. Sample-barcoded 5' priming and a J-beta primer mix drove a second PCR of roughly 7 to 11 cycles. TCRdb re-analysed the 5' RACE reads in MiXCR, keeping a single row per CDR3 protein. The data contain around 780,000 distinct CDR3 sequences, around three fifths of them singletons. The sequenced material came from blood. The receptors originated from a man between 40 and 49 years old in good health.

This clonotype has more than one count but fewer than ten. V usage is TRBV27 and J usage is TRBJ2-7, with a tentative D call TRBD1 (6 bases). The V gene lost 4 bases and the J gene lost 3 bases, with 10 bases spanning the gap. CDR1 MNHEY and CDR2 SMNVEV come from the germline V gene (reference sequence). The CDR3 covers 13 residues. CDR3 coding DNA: TGTGCCAGCAGTTCATTGACAGGCTACGAGCAGTACTTC. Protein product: CASSSLTGYEQYF.

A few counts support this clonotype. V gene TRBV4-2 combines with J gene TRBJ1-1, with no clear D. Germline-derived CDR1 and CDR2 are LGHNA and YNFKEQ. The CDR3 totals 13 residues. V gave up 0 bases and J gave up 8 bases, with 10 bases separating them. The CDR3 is CASSQDRAGEAFF. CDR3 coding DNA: TGTGCCAGCAGCCAAGATCGGGCGGGGGAAGCTTTCTTT.

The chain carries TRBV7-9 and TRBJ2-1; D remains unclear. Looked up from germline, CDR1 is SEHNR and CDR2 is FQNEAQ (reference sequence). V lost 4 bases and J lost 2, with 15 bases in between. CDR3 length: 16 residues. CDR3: CASSSIGWVTYNEQFF. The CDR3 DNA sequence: TGTGCCAGCAGCTCAATAGGGTGGGTAACCTACAATGAGCAGTTCTTC.

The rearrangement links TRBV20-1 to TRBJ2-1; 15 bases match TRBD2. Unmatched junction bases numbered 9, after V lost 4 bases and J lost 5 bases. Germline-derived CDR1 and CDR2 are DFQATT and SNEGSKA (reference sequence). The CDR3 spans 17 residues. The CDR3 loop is CSAISPGLAGGNNEQFF. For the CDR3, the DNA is TGCAGTGCTATCTCCCCGGGACTAGCGGGGGGCAACAATGAGCAGTTCTTC.

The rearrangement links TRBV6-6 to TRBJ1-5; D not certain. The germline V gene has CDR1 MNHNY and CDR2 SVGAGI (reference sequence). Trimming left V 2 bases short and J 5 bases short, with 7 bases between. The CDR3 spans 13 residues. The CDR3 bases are TGTGCCAGCAGTTACGAAGTTGATCAGCCCCAGCATTTT. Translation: CASSYEVDQPQHF.

DNA for the CDR3: TGTGCCAGCAGTTTATCAAGTGGGTGGGCGAACACCGGGGAGCTGTTTTTT. Its translation is CASSLSSGWANTGELFF. V and J are TRBV7-8 and TRBJ2-2; D uncertain. Germline V gene lookup returns CDR1 SGHVS and CDR2 FQNEAQ. Trimming took 6 bases from V and 0 from J, leaving 17 bases between them. This CDR3 has 17 amino acids.

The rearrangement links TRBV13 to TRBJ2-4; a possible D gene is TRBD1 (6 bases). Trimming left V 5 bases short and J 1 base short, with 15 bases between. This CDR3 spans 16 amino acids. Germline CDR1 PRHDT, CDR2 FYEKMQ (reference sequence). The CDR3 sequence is CASSTQGREAKNIQYF. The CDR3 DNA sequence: TGTGCCAGCAGCACACAGGGTCGTGAGGCCAAAAACATTCAGTACTTC.

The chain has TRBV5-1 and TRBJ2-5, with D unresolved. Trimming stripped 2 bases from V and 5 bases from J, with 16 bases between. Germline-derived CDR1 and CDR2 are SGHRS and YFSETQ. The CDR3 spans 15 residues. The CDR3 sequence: CASSFSVPSVETQYF. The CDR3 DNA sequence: TGCGCCAGCAGCTTCAGCGTTCCTAGTGTGGAGACCCAGTACTTC.

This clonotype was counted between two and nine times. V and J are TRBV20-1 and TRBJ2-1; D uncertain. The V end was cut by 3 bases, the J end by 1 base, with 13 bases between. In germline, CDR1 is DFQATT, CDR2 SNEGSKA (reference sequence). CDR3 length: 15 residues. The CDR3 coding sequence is TGCAGTGCTAGCGAAGAGTGGGCTTCCTACAATGAGCAGTTCTTC. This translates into CSASEEWASYNEQFF.

As DNA, the CDR3 is TGTGCCAGCACGGGGGGGGCTAGCGGGAGCTACGAGCAGTACTTC. This encodes CASTGGASGSYEQYF. J is TRBJ2-7 and V is TRBV7-9; 10 bases agree with TRBD2. Germline V gene lookup returns CDR1 SEHNR and CDR2 FQNEAQ (reference sequence). This CDR3 has 15 amino acids. V lost 7 bases to trimming and J lost 3 bases; unmatched junction nucleotides: 9.

The CDR3 here is CASTLDGYQETQYF. In DNA form, the CDR3 reads TGTGCCAGCACCTTAGACGGCTACCAAGAGACCCAGTACTTC. V usage is TRBV12-3 or TRBV12-4 and J usage is TRBJ2-5, with D unresolved. The CDR3 is made up of 14 amino acids. V gave up 7 bases and J gave up 0 bases, with 12 bases separating them.

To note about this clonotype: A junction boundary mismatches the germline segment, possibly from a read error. The CDR3, as DNA: TGTGCCAGCATTCAGGGAGGTAACAAGGAGCAGTTCTTC. It translates to CASIQGGNKEQFF. The rearrangement links TRBV25-1 to TRBJ2-1; a weak D match, TRBD2 (6 bases). Germline CDR1 reads MGHDK; CDR2 reads SYGVNS. This CDR3 has 13 residues.

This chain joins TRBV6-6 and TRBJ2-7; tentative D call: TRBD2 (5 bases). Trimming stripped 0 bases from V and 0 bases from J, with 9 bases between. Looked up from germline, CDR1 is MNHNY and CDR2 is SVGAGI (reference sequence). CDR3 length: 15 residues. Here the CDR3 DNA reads TGTGCCAGCAGTTACTCGAGTAGCGTCTCCTACGAGCAGTACTTC. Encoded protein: CASSYSSSVSYEQYF.

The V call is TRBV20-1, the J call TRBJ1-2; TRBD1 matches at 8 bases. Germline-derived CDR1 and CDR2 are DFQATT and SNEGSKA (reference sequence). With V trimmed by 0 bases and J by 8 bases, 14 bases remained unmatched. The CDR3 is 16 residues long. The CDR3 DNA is TGCAGTGCTAGAGATCTATTCCCGGACAGGGTGCGGGGCTACACCTTC. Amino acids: CSARDLFPDRVRGYTF.

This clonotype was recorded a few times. The CDR3 DNA follows: TGTGCCAGCAGTGGCTTCTGCGGGGGAGCCAAAAACATTCAGTACTTC. Its translation is CASSGFCGGAKNIQYF. This rearrangement joins TRBV6-7 to TRBJ2-4; 7 nucleotides match TRBD2. TRBV6-7 is an open reading frame, and its role is uncertain. This CDR3 has 16 residues. With V trimmed by 5 bases and J by 0 bases, 7 bases remained unmatched.

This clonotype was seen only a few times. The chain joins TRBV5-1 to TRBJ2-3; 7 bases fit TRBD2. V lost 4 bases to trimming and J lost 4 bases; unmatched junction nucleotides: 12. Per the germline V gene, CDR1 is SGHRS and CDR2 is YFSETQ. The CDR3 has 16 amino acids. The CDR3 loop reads CASSPRGAGTADTQYF. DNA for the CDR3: TGCGCCAGCAGCCCGAGGGGAGCGGGGACCGCAGATACGCAGTATTTT.

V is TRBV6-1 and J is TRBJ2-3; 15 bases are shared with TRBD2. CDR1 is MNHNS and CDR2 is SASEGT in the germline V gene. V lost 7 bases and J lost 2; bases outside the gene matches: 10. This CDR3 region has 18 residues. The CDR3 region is CASKTGLAGGWDTDTQYF. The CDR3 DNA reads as TGTGCCAGCAAGACCGGACTAGCGGGGGGGTGGGACACAGATACGCAGTATTTT.

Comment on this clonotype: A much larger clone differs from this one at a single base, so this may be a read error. The DNA for the CDR3 is TGTGTCAGCAGGTCCGGGGACGTGGGGCAGTTCTTC. Amino acids: CVSRSGDVGQFF. The chain combines TRBV2 with TRBJ2-1; D assignment may be TRBD1 or TRBD2 (5 bases each). Germline lookup yields CDR1 SNHLY and CDR2 FYNNEI. The CDR3 runs to 12 residues.

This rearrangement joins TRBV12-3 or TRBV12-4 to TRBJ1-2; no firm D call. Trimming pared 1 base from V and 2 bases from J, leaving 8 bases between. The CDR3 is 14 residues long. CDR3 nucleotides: TGTGCCAGCAGTTTAGGCAGGATGAACTATGGCTACACCTTC. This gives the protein CASSLGRMNYGYTF.

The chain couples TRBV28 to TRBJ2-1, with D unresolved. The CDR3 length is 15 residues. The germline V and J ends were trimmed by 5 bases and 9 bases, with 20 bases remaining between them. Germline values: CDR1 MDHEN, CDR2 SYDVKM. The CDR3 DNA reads TGTGCCAGCAGTCCCTTAACGGGCTTACTTCGTGAGCAGTTCTTC. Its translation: CASSPLTGLLREQFF. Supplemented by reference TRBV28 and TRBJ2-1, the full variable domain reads DVKVTQSSRYLVKRTGEKVFLECVQDMDHENMFWYRQDPGLGLRLIYFSYDVKMKEKGDIPEGYSVSREKKERFSLILESASTNQTSMYLCASSPLTGLLREQFFGPGTRLTVL.

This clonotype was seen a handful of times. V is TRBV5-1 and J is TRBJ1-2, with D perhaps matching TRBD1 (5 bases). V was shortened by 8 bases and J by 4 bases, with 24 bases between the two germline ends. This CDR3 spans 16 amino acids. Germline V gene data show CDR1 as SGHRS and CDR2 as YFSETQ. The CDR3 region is CASMQGLAADVYGYTF. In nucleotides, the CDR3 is TGCGCCAGTATGCAGGGTCTCGCGGCGGATGTCTATGGCTACACCTTC.